This TCR beta chain is drawn from a study of blood T cell repertoires in COVID-19. Study in general: The United States, Italy and Spain were the sources of the acute and convalescent COVID-19 samples. PBMCs, B-cell-depleted T cells, or T cells provided the cDNA or gDNA that made up the material.

The CDR3 has 14 residues. Trimming took 6 bases from V and 5 from J; bases not matched to a gene: 7. CDR1 is MNHEY, CDR2 SVGAGI, per germline. In the original analysis: Using reference gene primer amplification, nucleated cell counts were estimated. TCRdb keeps only in-frame clones here, not all; method: immunoSEQ multiplex PCR. D and trimming were read from the DNA, whereas the V and J calls and clone size are those reported in that table. The repertoire holds 120,000 to 150,000 clones, about 85% seen once, with about 2.6% in the top ten. The receptor was isolated from a human donor with acute or convalescent COVID-19. The donor label of this sample is uncertain. The specimen was peripheral blood. This chain joins TRBV6-5 and TRBJ1-1; 9 nucleotides align to TRBD1. DNA for the CDR3: TGTGCCAGCAGAATTAACAGGGGGCGGACTGAAGCTTTCTTT. Protein: CASRINRGRTEAFF.